Presented here are 6 T cell receptor beta chains from one specimen sequenced in a study of blood T cell repertoires in COVID-19. Using immunoSEQ multiplex PCR, the repertoire was profiled, and TCRdb retains in-frame clones only, with some absent. The sample lists around 100,000 clones; about 90% were seen once. Sequenced material: peripheral blood. These receptors came from a middle-aged man with acute or convalescent COVID-19.

This chain connects TRBV11-2 to TRBJ2-1; tentatively, D is TRBD2 (6 bases). CDR1 and CDR2 (germline): SGHAT, FQNNGV. V was cut by 5 bases and J by 4 bases, with 18 bases left in between. This CDR3 comprises 16 residues. The CDR3 DNA reads TGTGCCAGCAGCCAGAAACTAGCACCGGCGTACAATGAGCAGTTCTTC. As protein: CASSQKLAPAYNEQFF.

The table lists this clone with many counts. This sequence joins TRBV19 and TRBJ1-5, with 7 bases identical to TRBD1. From germline, CDR1 is LNHDA and CDR2 SQIVND (reference sequence). The CDR3 sequence is 14 residues long. J gave up 3 bases and V 9 bases, and 8 bases lay outside the gene matches. CDR3 amino acids: CASTKGQYNQPQHF. DNA for the CDR3: TGTGCCAGCACGAAGGGACAGTACAATCAGCCCCAGCATTTT.

As for this clone: The sample has other DNA sequences that encode this CDR3 too. This rearrangement joins TRBV18 to TRBJ1-5; 7 nucleotides line up with TRBD1. From germline, CDR1 is KGHSH and CDR2 LQKENI. V trimming: 3 bases; J trimming: 3 bases; junction bases outside the gene matches: 5. This CDR3 is 15 amino acids long. CDR3 loop: CASSPSGGNNQPQHF. As DNA, the CDR3 is TGTGCCAGCTCACCCTCAGGGGGAAACAATCAGCCCCAGCATTTT.

The rearrangement uses TRBV9 and TRBJ2-7; maybe TRBD2 (5 bases). Looked up from germline, CDR1 is SGDLS and CDR2 is YYNGEE. The length of the CDR3 is 14 residues. V was trimmed by 4 bases and J by 6 bases, leaving 17 bases between them. CDR3 nucleotides: TGTGCCAGCAGCCCTCAGGCACGGAGGAGCGAGCAGTACTTC. Protein: CASSPQARRSEQYF.

This clone has only a few counts. One end of the junction fails to match germline, which may point to a read error. This rearrangement joins TRBV7-9 to TRBJ1-2; D remains unclear. The CDR3 has 15 amino acids. Germline-derived CDR1 and CDR2 are SEHNR and FQNEAQ (reference sequence). CDR3 sequence (DNA): TGTGCCAGCAGTTTAGAGTCTGTACTAGAGAGTGGCTACACCTTC. Protein sequence: CASSLESVLESGYTF.

This rearrangement joins TRBV24-1 to TRBJ2-5, with D unresolved. Germline V gene sequence: CDR1 KGHDR, CDR2 SFDVKD. Between the trimmed V and J ends, which lost 0 bases and 5 bases, there was a span of 12 bases. The CDR3 loop spans 15 amino acids. The DNA for the CDR3 is TGTGCCACCAGTGATTTGAAAGAGCGTAGGGAGACCCAGTACTTC. Its protein product is CATSDLKERRETQYF.